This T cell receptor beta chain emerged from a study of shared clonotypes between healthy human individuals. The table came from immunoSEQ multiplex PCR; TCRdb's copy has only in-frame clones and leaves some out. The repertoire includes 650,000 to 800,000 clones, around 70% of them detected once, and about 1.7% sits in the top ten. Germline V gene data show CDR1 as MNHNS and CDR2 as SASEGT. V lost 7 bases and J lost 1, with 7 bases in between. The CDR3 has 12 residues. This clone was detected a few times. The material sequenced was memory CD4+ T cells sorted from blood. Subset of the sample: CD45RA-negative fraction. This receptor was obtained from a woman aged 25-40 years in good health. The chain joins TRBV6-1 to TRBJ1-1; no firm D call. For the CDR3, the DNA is TGTGCCAGCAAAATGGGGAACACTGAAGCTTTCTTT. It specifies CASKMGNTEAFF.